This TCR beta chain was identified during a study of neurological immune-mediated disorders. Findings and limits, study-wide: It was HTLV-1-associated myelopathy that showed the most TCR clonal expansion, while multiple sclerosis showed the least, falling below healthy controls.

This clonotype came up many times. As yet, its antigen is unknown. The team produced cDNA through 5'RACE using 10-nucleotide random UMIs. TCRdb re-analysed the 5' RACE reads in MiXCR, keeping a single row per CDR3 protein. The sample lists 40,000 or so distinct CDR3 sequences, roughly 2.5% occurring once. The CDR3 is 15 amino acids. Germline trimming cut 7 bases from V and 0 bases from J; bases unmatched to any gene: 11. Germline V lookup: CDR1 DFQATT, CDR2 SNEGSKA (reference sequence). V usage is TRBV20-1 and J usage is TRBJ1-1; TRBD1 matches at 7 bases. Sequences were obtained from PBMCs. This sequence originates from a man in his forties or fifties with multiple sclerosis. CDR3 sequence reads: CSGQKGQPMNTEAFF. The CDR3, as DNA: TGCAGTGGCCAAAAGGGACAGCCTATGAACACTGAAGCTTTCTTT.